The 12 T cell receptor beta chains below come from one sample, sequenced in a study of T cells in localized non-small cell lung cancer. Sequencing used immunoSEQ multiplex PCR; TCRdb keeps in-frame clones, though not all of them. The profile shows thousands of clones, about 32% of them singletons. The sequences come from lung tumor tissue, collected before any cancer treatment. The receptors stem from a male donor at least 60 years old with stage III lung adenocarcinoma.

The CDR3 DNA sequence: TGTGCCAGTAGTATACGGGCTAGCAGAAATGAGCAGTTCTTC. This gives the protein CASSIRASRNEQFF. This chain connects TRBV19 to TRBJ2-1; TRBD2 might be the D (5 bases). The V end was cut by 2 bases, the J end by 7 bases, with 12 bases between. The CDR3 length is 14 residues. Germline CDR1 and CDR2: LNHDA and SQIVND (reference sequence).

This chain joins TRBV28 and TRBJ2-5; 9 bases are shared with TRBD2. Germline loops: CDR1 MDHEN, CDR2 SYDVKM. The trim removed 5 bases at V and 1 base at J, leaving 8 bases unmatched. The CDR3 spans 16 residues. This CDR3 reads CASSALQREAQETQYF. CDR3 nucleotides: TGTGCCAGCAGTGCTCTTCAGCGGGAGGCCCAAGAGACCCAGTACTTC.

The V call is TRBV15, the J call TRBJ2-5; D possibly corresponds to TRBD2 (6 bases). Germline-derived CDR1 and CDR2 are LNHNV and YYDKDF (reference sequence). The V gene lost 8 bases and the J gene lost 4 bases, with 20 bases spanning the gap. The CDR3 loop spans 15 amino acids. The CDR3 DNA sequence: TGTGCCACCGCGGCGAGCCTAGCGAGTATAGAGACCCAGTACTTC. It specifies CATAASLASIETQYF.

The gene calls are TRBV29-1 and TRBJ1-1; D perhaps matches TRBD1 (5 bases). The CDR3 consists of 14 residues. V lost 6 bases to trimming and J lost 1 base, with 15 bases between them. CDR1 is SQVTM, CDR2 ANQGSEA, per germline. Here the CDR3 DNA reads TGCAGCGTCCGTCAATCAACAGGGAACACTGAAGCTTTCTTT. It codes for CSVRQSTGNTEAFF.

This clone was seen a handful of times. V and J are TRBV12-5 and TRBJ1-3; TRBD1 agrees at 7 bases. The germline V gene encodes CDR1 LGHNT and CDR2 FRNRAP. The CDR3 has 14 amino acids. The CDR3 protein is CASKRQGFGNTIYF. DNA for the CDR3: TGTGCCAGCAAAAGACAGGGTTTTGGAAACACCATATATTTT.

Only a few counts were recorded for this clone. The chain recombines TRBV9 with TRBJ2-3, with D unresolved. V lost 6 bases to trimming and J lost 1 base, with 12 bases between them. The CDR3 spans 14 residues. CDR1 and CDR2 from the germline V gene are SGDLS and YYNGEE. The DNA of the CDR3 is TGTGCCAGCAAGGAACGCAGCGGCACAGATACGCAGTATTTT. This sequence encodes CASKERSGTDTQYF.

This clone was counted between two and nine times. The J gene is TRBJ2-7, the V gene TRBV28; D may be TRBD1 or TRBD2 (6 bases each). Trimming took 6 bases from V and 2 from J, leaving 14 bases between them. This CDR3 comprises 14 residues. Germline V gene lookup returns CDR1 MDHEN and CDR2 SYDVKM. For the CDR3, the DNA is TGTGCCAGCAGCCTCACGGGGGCCCCCTACGAGCAGTACTTC. Translated: CASSLTGAPYEQYF.

This sequence joins TRBV10-3 and TRBJ2-5; D gene ambiguous. This CDR3 is 15 amino acids long. V was trimmed by 2 bases and J by 2 bases, leaving 12 bases between them. The germline V gene has CDR1 ENHRY and CDR2 SYGVKD. CDR3 region: CAISETKKSQETQYF. As DNA, the CDR3 is TGTGCCATCAGTGAGACCAAGAAGTCGCAAGAGACCCAGTACTTC.

Of note for this clone: One end of the junction fails to match germline, which may point to a read error. The gene calls are TRBV19 and TRBJ1-2, with D maybe TRBD1 (5 bases). The CDR3 covers 12 residues. The V gene's germline CDR1 is LNHDA and CDR2 SQIVND (reference sequence). CDR3 sequence (DNA): TGTGCCAGTAGTATAGCGGGGCAGGAAGAGATCTTC. Amino acid sequence: CASSIAGQEEIF.

The chain uses TRBV9 and TRBJ1-5; no firm D call. The CDR3 has 13 amino acids. Germline V lookup: CDR1 SGDLS, CDR2 YYNGEE. V lost 6 bases, J lost 7 bases, and 14 bases lay in between. The CDR3 spells CASNEQRHQPQHF. The CDR3 DNA sequence: TGTGCCAGCAACGAACAGAGGCACCAGCCCCAGCATTTT.

The V and J genes are TRBV18 and TRBJ1-1; D not certain. The V and J ends lost 6 bases and 6 bases respectively, with 20 bases between them. CDR1 and CDR2 from the germline V gene are KGHSH and LQKENI. This CDR3 comprises 15 residues. In DNA, the CDR3 is TGTGCCAGCTCGCCGGATCCGGCCGGCGCGGCTGAAGCTTTCTTT. Translating gives CASSPDPAGAAEAFF. Full variable domain (rest looked up from reference TRBV18 and TRBJ1-1): NAGVMQNPRHLVRRRGQEARLRCSPMKGHSHVYWYRQLPEEGLKFMVYLQKENIIDESGMPKERFSAEFPKEGPSILRIQQVVRGDSAAYFCASSPDPAGAAEAFFGQGTRLTVV.

This clone was observed a handful of times. The CDR3 nucleotides read TGTGCCAGCAGCCCGGACTGGGCCCTGAATGACAATGAGCAGTTCTTC. Amino acids: CASSPDWALNDNEQFF. The V and J genes are TRBV7-5 and TRBJ2-1; the table's D call, TRBD2, has no DNA check behind it. TRBV7-5 is a recognized pseudogene. The CDR3 loop spans 16 amino acids.